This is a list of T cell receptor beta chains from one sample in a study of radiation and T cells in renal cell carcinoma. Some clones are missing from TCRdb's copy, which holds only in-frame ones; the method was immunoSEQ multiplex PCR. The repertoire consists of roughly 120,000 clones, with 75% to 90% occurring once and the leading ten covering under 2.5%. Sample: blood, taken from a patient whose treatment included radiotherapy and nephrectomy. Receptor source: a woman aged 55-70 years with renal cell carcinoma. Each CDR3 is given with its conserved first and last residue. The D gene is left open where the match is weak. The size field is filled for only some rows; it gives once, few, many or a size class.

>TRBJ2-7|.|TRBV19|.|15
CASSIAGSQRHEQYF
TGTGCCAGTAGTATCGCCGGGTCCCAGAGGCACGAGCAGTACTTC
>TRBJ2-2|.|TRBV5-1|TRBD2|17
CASSSALAGGSGGELFF
TGCGCCAGCAGCTCCGCTCTAGCGGGGGGGAGCGGCGGGGAGCTGTTTTTT
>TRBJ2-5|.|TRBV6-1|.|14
CASGRDSGVSTQYF
TGTGCCAGCGGGAGGGACAGCGGCGTAAGTACCCAGTACTTC
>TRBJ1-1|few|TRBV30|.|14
CAWDPGDGNTEAFF
TGTGCCTGGGATCCTGGGGACGGGAACACTGAAGCTTTCTTT
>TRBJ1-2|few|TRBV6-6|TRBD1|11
CAVQGKGGYTF
TGTGCCGTACAGGGGAAGGGTGGCTACACCTTC
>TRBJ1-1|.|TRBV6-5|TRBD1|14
CASSYSSGGGEAFF
TGTGCCAGCAGTTACTCGTCAGGGGGCGGAGAAGCTTTCTTT
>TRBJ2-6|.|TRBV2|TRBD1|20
CASIGETGGINEAGANVLTF
TGTGCCAGCATCGGAGAGACAGGGGGCATAAACGAAGCTGGGGCCAACGTCCTGACTTTC
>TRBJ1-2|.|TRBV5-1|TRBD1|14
CASSLLTGEDGYTF
TGCGCCAGCAGCTTATTAACAGGGGAGGATGGCTACACCTTC
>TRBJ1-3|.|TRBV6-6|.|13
CASSRQSGNTIYF
TGTGCCAGCAGTAGACAGTCTGGAAACACCATATATTTT
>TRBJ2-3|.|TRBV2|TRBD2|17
CASKRLAGGRGTDTQYF
TGTGCCAGCAAGAGGCTAGCGGGGGGGCGGGGCACAGATACGCAGTATTTT
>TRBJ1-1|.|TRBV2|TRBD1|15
CASRRTGVMSAEAFF
TGTGCCAGCAGGAGGACAGGGGTAATGTCCGCTGAAGCTTTCTTT
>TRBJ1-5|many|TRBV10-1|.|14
CASSGWCPSQPQHF
TGCGCCAGCAGTGGGTGGTGCCCCAGTCAGCCCCAGCATTTT
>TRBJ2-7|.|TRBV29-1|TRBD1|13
CSVTGTGTYEQYF
TGCAGCGTCACCGGGACAGGGACCTACGAGCAGTACTTC
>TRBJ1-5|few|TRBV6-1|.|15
CASSGQPYSNQPQHF
TGTGCCAGCAGTGGACAGCCTTATAGCAATCAGCCCCAGCATTTT
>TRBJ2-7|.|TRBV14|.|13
CASSLQGTYEQYF
TGTGCCAGCAGCCTCCAGGGTACCTACGAGCAGTACTTC
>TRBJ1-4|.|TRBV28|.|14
CASSFRGSDEKLFF
TGTGCCAGCAGTTTTCGAGGGAGTGATGAAAAACTGTTTTTT
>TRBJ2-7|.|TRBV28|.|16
CASSSPSQGGGYEQYF
TGTGCCAGCAGTTCCCCCTCTCAGGGGGGAGGTTACGAGCAGTACTTC
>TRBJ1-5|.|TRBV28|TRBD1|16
CASSPRQGARGQPQHF
TGTGCCAGCAGTCCTCGACAGGGGGCGAGGGGTCAGCCCCAGCATTTT
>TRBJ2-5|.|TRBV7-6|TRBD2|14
CASSRGLVRETQYF
TGTGCCAGCAGCAGGGGACTAGTACGAGAGACCCAGTACTTC
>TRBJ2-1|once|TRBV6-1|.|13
CASTAYGRDEQFF
TGTGCCAGCACCGCCTACGGTCGGGATGAGCAGTTCTTC
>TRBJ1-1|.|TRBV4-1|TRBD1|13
CASNSRGGTEAFF
TGCGCCAGCAACTCCAGGGGGGGCACTGAAGCTTTCTTT
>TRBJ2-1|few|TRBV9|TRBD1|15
CASSLTGEPYNEQFF
TGTGCCAGCAGCCTAACAGGGGAACCCTACAATGAGCAGTTCTTC
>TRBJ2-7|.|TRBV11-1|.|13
CASSLGVSYEQYF
TGTGCCAGCAGCCTTGGGGTTTCCTACGAGCAGTACTTC
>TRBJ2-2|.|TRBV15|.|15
CATSRDPGTGGELFF
TGTGCCACCAGCAGAGATCCAGGGACGGGCGGGGAGCTGTTTTTT
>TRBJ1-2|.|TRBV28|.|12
CASSFGPYGYTF
TGTGCCAGCAGTTTTGGTCCTTATGGCTACACCTTC
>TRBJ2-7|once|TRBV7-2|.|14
CASSLAVSSYEQYF
TGTGCCAGCAGCTTAGCAGTATCCTCCTACGAGCAGTACTTC
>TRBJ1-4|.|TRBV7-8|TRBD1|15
CASSSGQGQREKLFF
TGTGCCAGCAGCTCCGGACAGGGGCAGCGTGAAAAACTGTTTTTT
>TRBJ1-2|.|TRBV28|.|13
CASRWTGVSGYTF
TGTGCCAGCAGATGGACGGGCGTCTCCGGCTACACCTTC
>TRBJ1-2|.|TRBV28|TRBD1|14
CASSLRQGGYGYTF
TGTGCCAGCAGTCTCCGACAGGGTGGCTATGGCTACACCTTC
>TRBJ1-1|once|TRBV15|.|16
CATSRDLMGIVTEAFF
TGTGCCACCAGCAGAGATCTCATGGGGATCGTCACTGAAGCTTTCTTT
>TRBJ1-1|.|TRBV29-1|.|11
CSARLSTEAFF
TGCAGCGCACGGCTTTCCACTGAAGCTTTCTTT
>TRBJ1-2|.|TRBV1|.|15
CTSSPHGPTVDGYTF
TGCACCAGCAGCCCGCACGGGCCGACCGTGGATGGCTACACCTTC
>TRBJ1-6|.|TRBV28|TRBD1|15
CASSLGLGGSSPLHF
TGTGCCAGCAGTTTAGGGCTAGGGGGCAGTTCACCCCTCCACTTT
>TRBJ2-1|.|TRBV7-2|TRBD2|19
CASSLRGTSQGFGRYEQFF
TGTGCCAGCAGCTTACGGGGGACTAGCCAAGGGTTCGGTCGATATGAGCAGTTCTTC
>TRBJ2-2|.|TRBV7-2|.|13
CASSFDPTGELFF
TGTGCCAGCAGCTTCGACCCCACCGGGGAGCTGTTTTTT
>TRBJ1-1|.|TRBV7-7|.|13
CASSPGEWTEAFF
TGTGCTAGCAGCCCGGGGGAGTGGACTGAAGCTTTCTTT
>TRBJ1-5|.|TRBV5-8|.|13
CASSFRGSQPQHF
TGTGCCAGCAGCTTCCGTGGAAGCCAGCCCCAGCATTTT
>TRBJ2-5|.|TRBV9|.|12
CASSVAGETQYF
TGTGCCAGCAGCGTAGCTGGAGAGACCCAGTACTTC
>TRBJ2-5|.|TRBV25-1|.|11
CASRGQETQYF
TGTGCCAGCAGGGGGCAAGAGACCCAGTACTTC
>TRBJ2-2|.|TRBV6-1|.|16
CASSEQGGRGTGELFF
TGTGCCAGCAGTGAACAAGGGGGGAGAGGTACCGGGGAGCTGTTTTTT
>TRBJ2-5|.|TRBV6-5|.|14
CASSYSTGGETQYF
TGTGCCAGCAGTTACTCGACGGGCGGGGAGACCCAGTACTTC
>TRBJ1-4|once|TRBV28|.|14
CASSLWGSGEKLFF
TGTGCCAGCAGTTTATGGGGGTCGGGAGAAAAACTGTTTTTT
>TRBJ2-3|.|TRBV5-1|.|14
CASRPTVSTDTQYF
TGCGCCAGCAGACCGACTGTTAGCACAGATACGCAGTATTTT
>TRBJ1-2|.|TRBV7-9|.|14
CASSSSGARGGYTF
TGTGCCAGCAGCTCATCTGGGGCTCGAGGGGGCTACACCTTC
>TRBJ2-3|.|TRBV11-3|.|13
CASSLGQGDTQYF
TGTGCCAGCAGCTTAGGCCAGGGAGATACGCAGTATTTT
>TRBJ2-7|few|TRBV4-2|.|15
CASSQERLESYEQYF
TGTGCCAGCAGCCAAGAAAGGCTCGAATCCTACGAGCAGTACTTC
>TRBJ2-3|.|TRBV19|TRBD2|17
CASSKPGLAGKIDTQYF
TGTGCCAGTAGTAAGCCCGGACTAGCGGGAAAAATAGATACGCAGTATTTT
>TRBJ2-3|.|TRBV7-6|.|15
CASSFDRWGEDTQYF
TGTGCCAGCAGCTTCGACAGGTGGGGGGAGGATACGCAGTATTTT
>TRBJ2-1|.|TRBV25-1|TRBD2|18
CASSEFSGPAGGVNEQFF
TGTGCCAGCAGTGAATTCAGTGGGCCAGCGGGGGGAGTGAATGAGCAGTTCTTC
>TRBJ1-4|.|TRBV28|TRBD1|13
CASGETGYEKLFF
TGTGCCAGCGGGGAGACAGGGTATGAAAAACTGTTTTTT
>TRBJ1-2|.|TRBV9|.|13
CASSVEPAGGYTF
TGTGCCAGCAGCGTAGAACCCGCGGGAGGCTACACCTTC
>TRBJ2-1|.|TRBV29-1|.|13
CSALSPSNGGQFF
TGCAGCGCCCTCTCCCCTTCCAACGGTGGGCAGTTCTTC
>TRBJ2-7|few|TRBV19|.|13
CASSISGVGEQYF
TGTGCCAGTAGTATCTCCGGGGTTGGTGAGCAGTACTTC
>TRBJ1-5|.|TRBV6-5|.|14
CASRDGGDNQPQHF
TGTGCCAGCAGGGACGGGGGGGACAATCAGCCCCAGCATTTT
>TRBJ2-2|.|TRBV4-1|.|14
CASSHNQGTGELFF
TGCGCCAGCAGCCATAACCAGGGGACCGGGGAGCTGTTTTTT
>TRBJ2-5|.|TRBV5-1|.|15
CASSSTLGQPETQYF
TGCGCCAGCAGCTCCACTCTCGGACAGCCCGAGACCCAGTACTTC
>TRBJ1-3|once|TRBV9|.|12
CASRVFENTIYF
TGTGCCAGCCGGGTTTTTGAAAACACCATATATTTT